These 6 T cell receptor beta chains were all obtained from the same sample, sequenced in a study of naive and memory T cell subsets. Findings of the study overall: A few larger clonotypes appeared in naive repertoires, especially CD8, possibly memory cells re-expressing CD45RA.

The beta constant-region primer was an equimolar mix of two oligonucleotides covering TRBC1 and TRBC2. Ligated cDNA was amplified by four rounds of PCR with nested alpha and beta constant-region primers and SP2. TCRdb re-called the UMI-ligation and nested PCR reads with MiXCR, one entry per CDR3 protein. The table lists 130,000 to 150,000 distinct CDR3 sequences, 22% of them singletons. No antigen has been assigned to these receptors. Sequenced material: naive CD4+ T cells from blood. Receptors were obtained from a human donor in good health.

The chain combines TRBV4-1 with TRBJ2-3; 13 nucleotides line up with TRBD2. J was trimmed by 7 bases and V by 4 bases; bases with no gene match: 8. The CDR3 is made up of 16 amino acids. CDR1 and CDR2 from the germline V gene are MGHRA and YSYEKL. CDR3 residues: CASSPGLAGAWYTQYF. The DNA for the CDR3 is TGCGCCAGCAGCCCCGGACTAGCGGGGGCCTGGTATACGCAGTATTTT.

This clonotype occurred a few times. The V call is TRBV25-1, the J call TRBJ1-4; no clear D. V was shortened by 6 bases and J by 3 bases, with 14 bases between the two germline ends. The CDR3 has 15 amino acids. Germline CDR1 reads MGHDK; CDR2 reads SYGVNS. The CDR3 coding sequence is TGTGCCAGCAGCCCGGGGAATGTGGCTAATGAAAAACTGTTTTTT. Its translation: CASSPGNVANEKLFF.

This chain joins TRBV7-8 and TRBJ1-5; D uncertain. Germline loops: CDR1 SGHVS, CDR2 FQNEAQ. The V gene lost 4 bases and the J gene lost 6 bases, with 16 bases spanning the gap. CDR3 size: 15 residues. CDR3 coding DNA: TGTGCCAGCAGCTCCCGTTCGGGGAAGGGTCAGCCCCAGCATTTT. Translating it yields CASSSRSGKGQPQHF.

This clonotype was detected many times. The J gene is TRBJ2-5, the V gene TRBV29-1; D unresolved. The CDR3 is 12 amino acids. The germline V and J ends were trimmed by 7 bases and 3 bases, with 12 bases remaining between them. Germline assignment: CDR1 SQVTM and CDR2 ANQGSEA. CDR3 in DNA: TGCAGCGCGCCGACACCTGAAGAGACCCAGTACTTC. Its translation is CSAPTPEETQYF.

This rearrangement joins TRBV5-1 to TRBJ2-1, with D possibly being TRBD1 (6 bases). In germline, CDR1 is SGHRS, CDR2 YFSETQ. The CDR3 runs 14 residues. Trimming cost V 0 bases and J 4 bases, with 8 bases left between them. The CDR3 reads CASSLAGVYNEQFF. CDR3 sequence (DNA): TGCGCCAGCAGCTTGGCAGGGGTTTACAATGAGCAGTTCTTC.

The V and J genes are TRBV28 and TRBJ1-2; D gene uncertain. V was clipped by 1 base and J by 1 base, with 7 bases between them. Germline V CDR1 and CDR2: MDHEN, SYDVKM. The CDR3 consists of 14 residues. In nucleotides, the CDR3 is TGTGCCAGCAGTTTATCTGTGGTTAACTATGGCTACACCTTC. Residues: CASSLSVVNYGYTF.